This T cell receptor (beta chain) was documented in a study of T-cell reconstitution after alpha-beta-depleted transplantation in children. Unique molecular identifiers were incorporated when the TCRbeta library was constructed. TCRdb fed the PCR reads into MiXCR, producing one record per CDR3 protein. The sample includes roughly 300,000 distinct CDR3 sequences, under 13% seen only once; the top ten take more than 2%. This clonotype was seen more than once but under ten times. This CDR3 has 16 amino acids. V was clipped by 1 base and J by 6 bases, with 19 bases between them. Looked up from germline, CDR1 is SEHNR and CDR2 is FQNEAQ (reference sequence).

This sequence originates from a human donor who donated a stem cell graft to a child with acute lymphoblastic leukemia. Sequenced here: PBMCs from the stem cell graft donor, sampled from the stem cell graft. The chain carries TRBV7-9 and TRBJ2-7, with D possibly TRBD1 on 6 matching bases. The DNA of the CDR3 is TGTGCCAGCAGCTTAGTGTCAGGGGCCAAGGTAGGCGAGCAGTACTTC. It translates to CASSLVSGAKVGEQYF.